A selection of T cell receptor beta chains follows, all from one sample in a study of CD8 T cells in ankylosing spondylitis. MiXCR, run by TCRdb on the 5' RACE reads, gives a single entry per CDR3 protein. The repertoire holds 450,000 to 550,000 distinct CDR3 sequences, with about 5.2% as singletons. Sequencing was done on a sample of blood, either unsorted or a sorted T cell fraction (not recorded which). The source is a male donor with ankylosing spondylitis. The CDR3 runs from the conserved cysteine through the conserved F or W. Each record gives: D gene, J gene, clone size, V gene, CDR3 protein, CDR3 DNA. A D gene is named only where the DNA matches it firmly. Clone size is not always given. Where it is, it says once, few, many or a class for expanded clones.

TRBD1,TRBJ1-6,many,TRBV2,CASSDDRGGDSPLHF,TGTGCCAGCAGTGATGACAGGGGAGGGGATTCACCCCTCCACTTT
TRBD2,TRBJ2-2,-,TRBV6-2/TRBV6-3,CASSPPSGRPNTGELFF,TGTGCCAGCAGTCCTCCTAGCGGGAGGCCGAACACCGGGGAGCTGTTTTTT
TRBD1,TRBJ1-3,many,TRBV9,CASTKQGAPGNTIYF,TGTGCCAGCACCAAACAGGGGGCGCCTGGAAACACCATATATTTT
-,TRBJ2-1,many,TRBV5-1,CASSLGGGYNEQFF,TGTGCCAGCAGTTTAGGGGGAGGGTACAATGAGCAGTTCTTC
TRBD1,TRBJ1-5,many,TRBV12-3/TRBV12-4,CASSPTGPWEQPQHF,TGTGCCAGCAGCCCGACAGGGCCGTGGGAACAGCCCCAGCATTTT
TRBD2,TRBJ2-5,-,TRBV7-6,CASSKHRLAGGRGETQYF,TGTGCCAGCAGCAAACACCGACTAGCGGGAGGGAGAGGGGAGACCCAGTACTTC
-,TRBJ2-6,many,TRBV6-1,CASDSGAGANVLTF,TGTGCCAGCGACTCGGGCGCTGGGGCCAACGTCCTGACTTTC
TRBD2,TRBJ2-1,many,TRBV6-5,CASSFGLAPYNEQFF,TGTGCCAGCAGTTTTGGACTAGCGCCTTACAATGAGCAGTTCTTC
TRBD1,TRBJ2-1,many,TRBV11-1,CATLGDRVNQIPNNEQFF,TGTGCCACCCTGGGGGACAGAGTCAATCAGATTCCTAACAATGAGCAGTTCTTC
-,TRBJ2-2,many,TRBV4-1,CASSRLPDGTGELFF,TGCGCCAGCAGCCGACTCCCCGACGGCACCGGGGAGCTGTTTTTT
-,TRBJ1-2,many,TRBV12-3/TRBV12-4,CASSPLKRGGHRGYTF,TGTGCCAGCAGTCCACTTAAGCGGGGAGGGCATCGTGGCTACACCTTC
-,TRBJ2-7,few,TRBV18,CASSPVDKTYEQYF,TGTGCCAGCTCACCAGTAGACAAGACCTACGAGCAGTACTTC
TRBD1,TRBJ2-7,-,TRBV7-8,CASSSSPGQGLYEQYF,TGTGCCAGCAGCTCCTCCCCCGGACAGGGACTCTACGAGCAGTACTTC
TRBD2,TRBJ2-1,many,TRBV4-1,CASRTSGRATEQFF,TGCGCCAGCAGAACTAGCGGGAGGGCCACTGAGCAGTTCTTC
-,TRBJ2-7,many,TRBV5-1,CASSDYYEQYF,TGCGCCAGCAGCGACTACTACGAGCAGTACTTC
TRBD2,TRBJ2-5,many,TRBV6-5,CASSYSSGGLQETQYF,TGTGCCAGCAGTTACTCCTCGGGGGGATTACAAGAGACCCAGTACTTC
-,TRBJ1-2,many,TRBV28,CASQGLIMDGYTF,TGTGCCAGCCAGGGGTTAATCATGGATGGCTACACCTTC
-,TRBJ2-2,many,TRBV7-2,CASSQLISHTGELFF,TGTGCCAGCAGCCAACTAATAAGTCACACCGGGGAGCTGTTTTTT
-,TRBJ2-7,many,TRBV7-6,CASSLGTSPSSYEQYF,TGTGCCAGCAGCTTAGGAACATCGCCTAGCTCCTACGAGCAGTACTTC
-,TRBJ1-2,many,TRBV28,CASTWTAALYGYTF,TGTGCCAGCACGTGGACCGCCGCCCTCTATGGCTACACCTTC
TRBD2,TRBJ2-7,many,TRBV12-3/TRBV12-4,CASRPGLAGYEQYF,TGTGCCAGCAGGCCGGGACTAGCGGGATACGAGCAGTACTTC
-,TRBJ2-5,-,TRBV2,CASSVWTIKETQYF,TGTGCCAGCAGTGTTTGGACAATTAAAGAGACCCAGTACTTC
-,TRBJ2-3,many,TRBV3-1,CASSHGTPRTDTQYF,TGTGCCAGCAGTCACGGGACACCCCGCACAGATACGCAGTATTTT
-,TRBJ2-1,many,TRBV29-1,CSVEAGQGFNEQFF,TGCAGCGTTGAAGCCGGGCAGGGCTTCAATGAGCAGTTCTTC
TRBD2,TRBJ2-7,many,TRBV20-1,CSAKGVAGAYEQYF,TGCAGTGCCAAAGGGGTAGCGGGGGCCTACGAGCAGTACTTC
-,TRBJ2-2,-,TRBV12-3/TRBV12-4,CASSFFRGGTGELFF,TGTGCCAGCAGTTTCTTCAGGGGCGGCACCGGGGAGCTGTTTTTT
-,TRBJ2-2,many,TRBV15,CATSREVGPNTGELFF,TGTGCCACCAGCAGAGAAGTTGGGCCGAACACCGGGGAGCTGTTTTTT